One sample yielded the 11 T cell receptor beta chains listed below, sequenced in a study of graft-versus-host responses after intestinal transplantation. The authors processed graft tissue to release intraepithelial and lamina propria lymphocytes. Profiling relied on immunoSEQ multiplex PCR, and the TCRdb table lists in-frame clones only, not all of them. The table records 9,000 to 10,000 clones, 86% of them present only once. The material sequenced was ileum tissue, taken around 740 days after intestinal transplantation. Receptor source: a human patient who received an intestinal transplant, so some T cells may come from the graft donor.

The chain is built from TRBV28 and TRBJ1-1; tentative D call: TRBD1 (5 bases). The CDR3 has 13 residues. CDR1 and CDR2 from the germline V gene are MDHEN and SYDVKM. V was shortened by 5 bases and J by 3 bases, with 10 bases between the two germline ends. Here the CDR3 DNA reads TGTGCCAGCAGTCAACTGGGGGACACTGAAGCTTTCTTT. Protein product: CASSQLGDTEAFF.

The V gene is TRBV30, the J gene TRBJ2-7; TRBD1 is a possible D gene (6 bases). Germline V gives CDR1 GTSNPN, CDR2 SVGIG (reference sequence). Trimming shortened V by 4 bases and J by 2 bases, and 12 bases separated the two germline ends. The CDR3 has 13 amino acids. CDR3 protein: CAWNAGVTYEQYF. The CDR3, as DNA: TGTGCCTGGAACGCAGGGGTAACCTACGAGCAGTACTTC.

This chain joins TRBV9 and TRBJ2-2; D unclear. Germline V gene data show CDR1 as SGDLS and CDR2 as YYNGEE. Trimming cost V 0 bases and J 4 bases, with 10 bases left between them. This CDR3 comprises 15 residues. This CDR3 reads CASSVAGRTTGELFF. The CDR3 DNA reads as TGTGCCAGCAGCGTAGCGGGCAGAACCACCGGGGAGCTGTTTTTT.

Regarding this clone: Other DNA sequences from this sample encode an identical CDR3 as well. The chain recombines TRBV7-6 with TRBJ1-2; D ambiguous. The V and J ends lost 5 bases and 4 bases respectively, with 5 bases between them. The CDR3 covers 11 residues. Looked up from germline, CDR1 is SGHVS and CDR2 is FNYEAQ. As DNA, the CDR3 is TGTGCCAGCAGCCGAGCCTATGGCTACACCTTC. This encodes CASSRAYGYTF.

V and J are TRBV28 and TRBJ2-7; no firm D call. Trimming cost V 1 base and J 2 bases, with 15 bases left between them. The CDR3 sequence is 16 residues long. CDR1 and CDR2 (germline): MDHEN, SYDVKM. The CDR3 DNA reads TGTGCCAGCAGTTTATACCCGAATGGTCTTCCCTACGAGCAGTACTTC. This gives the protein CASSLYPNGLPYEQYF. The whole variable domain, remainder taken from reference TRBV28 and TRBJ2-7, is DVKVTQSSRYLVKRTGEKVFLECVQDMDHENMFWYRQDPGLGLRLIYFSYDVKMKEKGDIPEGYSVSREKKERFSLILESASTNQTSMYLCASSLYPNGLPYEQYFGPGTRLTVT.

The rearrangement links TRBV6-1 to TRBJ2-1; no clear D gene. V gave up 0 bases and J gave up 8 bases, with 8 bases separating them. The V gene's germline CDR1 is MNHNS and CDR2 SASEGT. The CDR3 sequence is 13 residues long. In DNA form, the CDR3 reads TGTGCCAGCAGTGAAGCGCTTCAGTATGAGCAGTTCTTC. It is translated as CASSEALQYEQFF.

This clone was recorded once. The chain is built from TRBV6-6 and TRBJ1-4; the match to TRBD1 covers 8 bases. CDR3 length: 16 residues. CDR1 is MNHNY and CDR2 is SVGAGI in the germline V gene (reference sequence). The V and J ends lost 0 bases and 8 bases, in that order; junction bases with no gene match: 8. CDR3 region: CASSYSRTGPGEKLFF. The CDR3 bases are TGTGCCAGCAGTTACTCCAGGACAGGGCCAGGCGAAAAACTGTTTTTT.

In this sample, this clone turned up a few times. The chain carries TRBV19 and TRBJ2-4; 7 bases map to TRBD2. The CDR3 extends over 12 amino acids. Trimming removed 8 bases from V and 8 bases from J; junction bases left unmatched: 6. From germline, CDR1 is LNHDA and CDR2 SQIVND (reference sequence). The CDR3 DNA follows: TGTGCCAGTCTCGGGGGGAGGGACATTCAGTACTTC. It encodes CASLGGRDIQYF. Full variable domain (rest looked up from reference TRBV19 and TRBJ2-4): DGGITQSPKYLFRKEGQNVTLSCEQNLNHDAMYWYRQDPGQGLRLIYYSQIVNDFQKGDIAEGYSVSREKKESFPLTVTSAQKNPTAFYLCASLGGRDIQYFGAGTRLSVL.

The chain is built from TRBV2 and TRBJ2-7, with 7 positions matching TRBD2. The V and J ends lost 8 bases and 4 bases, in that order; junction bases with no gene match: 5. CDR3 size: 12 residues. Germline lookup yields CDR1 SNHLY and CDR2 FYNNEI. The CDR3 region has the DNA TGTGCCAGCGGGGGGGACCGATACGAGCAGTACTTC. Amino acid sequence: CASGGDRYEQYF.

The CDR3 coding sequence is TGTGCCAGCAGCCCGCCTCCGGGACACCAATTGGAAGATTCACCCCTCCACTTT. Its translation is CASSPPPGHQLEDSPLHF. V usage is TRBV11-2 and J usage is TRBJ1-6; D is possibly TRBD1 (6 bases). There are 18 residues in the CDR3. Trimming cost V 5 bases and J 8 bases, with 25 bases left between them. Germline V gene lookup returns CDR1 SGHAT and CDR2 FQNNGV.

This chain joins TRBV10-3 and TRBJ2-1, with D perhaps matching TRBD2 (5 bases). This CDR3 has 12 residues. The V gene's germline CDR1 is ENHRY and CDR2 SYGVKD. V dropped 11 bases and J dropped 5 bases, with 13 bases sitting between them. CDR3 sequence (DNA): TGTGCCTCAGCAACGCGGGACAATGAGCAGTTCTTC. Translating gives CASATRDNEQFF.